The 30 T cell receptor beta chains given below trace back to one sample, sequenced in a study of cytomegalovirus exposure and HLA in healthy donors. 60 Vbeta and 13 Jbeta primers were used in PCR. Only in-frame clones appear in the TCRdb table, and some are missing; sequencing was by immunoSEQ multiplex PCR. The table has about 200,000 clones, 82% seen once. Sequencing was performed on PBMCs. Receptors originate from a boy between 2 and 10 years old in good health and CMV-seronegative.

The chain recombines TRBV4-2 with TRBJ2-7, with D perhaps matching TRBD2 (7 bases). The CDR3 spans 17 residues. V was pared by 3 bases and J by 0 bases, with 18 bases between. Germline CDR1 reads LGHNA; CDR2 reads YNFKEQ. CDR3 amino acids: CASSQGAGGGLSYEQYF. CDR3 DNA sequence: TGTGCCAGCAGCCAGGGCGCTGGGGGGGGCCTCTCCTACGAGCAGTACTTC.

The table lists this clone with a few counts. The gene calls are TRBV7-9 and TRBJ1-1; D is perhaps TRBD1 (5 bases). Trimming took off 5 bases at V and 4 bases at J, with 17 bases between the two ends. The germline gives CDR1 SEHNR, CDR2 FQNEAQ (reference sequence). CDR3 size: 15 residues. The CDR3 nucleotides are TGTGCCAGCAGCCTAGGCCAAGGGGTTGGCACTGAAGCTTTCTTT. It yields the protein CASSLGQGVGTEAFF.

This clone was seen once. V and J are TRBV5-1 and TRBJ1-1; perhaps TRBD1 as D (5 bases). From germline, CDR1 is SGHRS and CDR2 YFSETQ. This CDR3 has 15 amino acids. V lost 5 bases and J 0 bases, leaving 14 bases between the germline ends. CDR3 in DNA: TGCGCCAGCAGTCTCGCGGGGCAGATGAACACTGAAGCTTTCTTT. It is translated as CASSLAGQMNTEAFF.

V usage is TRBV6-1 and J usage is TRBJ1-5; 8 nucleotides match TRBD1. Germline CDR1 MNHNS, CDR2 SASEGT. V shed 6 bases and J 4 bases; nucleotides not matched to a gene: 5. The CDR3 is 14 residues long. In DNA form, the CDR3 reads TGTGCCAGCAGCACAGGGGGAGGAAATCAGCCCCAGCATTTT. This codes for CASSTGGGNQPQHF.

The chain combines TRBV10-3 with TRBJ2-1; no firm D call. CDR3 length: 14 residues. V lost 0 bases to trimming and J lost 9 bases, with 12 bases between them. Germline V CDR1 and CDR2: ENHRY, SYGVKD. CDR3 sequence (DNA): TGTGCCATCAGTGAGTCGAGAAGAGTTAGTGAGCAGTTCTTC. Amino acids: CAISESRRVSEQFF.

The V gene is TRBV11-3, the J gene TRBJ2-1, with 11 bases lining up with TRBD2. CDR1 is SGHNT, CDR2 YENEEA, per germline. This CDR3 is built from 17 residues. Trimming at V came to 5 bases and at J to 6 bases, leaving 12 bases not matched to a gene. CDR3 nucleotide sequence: TGTGCCAGCAGCCCCCCCTCGGCTAGCGGGGGGAGCAATGAGCAGTTCTTC. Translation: CASSPPSASGGSNEQFF.

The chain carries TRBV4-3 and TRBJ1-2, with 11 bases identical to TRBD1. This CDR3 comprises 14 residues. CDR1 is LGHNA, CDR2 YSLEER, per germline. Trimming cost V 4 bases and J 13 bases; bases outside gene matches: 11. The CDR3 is CASSPGTGGAFRTF. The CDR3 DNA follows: TGCGCCAGCAGCCCTGGGACAGGGGGGGCATTCCGCACCTTC.

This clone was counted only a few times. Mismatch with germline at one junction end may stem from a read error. CDR3 amino acids: CASSEGGVGWYEQYF. As DNA, the CDR3 is TGTGCCAGCAGCGAAGGAGGAGTGGGTTGGTACGAGCAGTACTTC. The gene calls are TRBV6-1 and TRBJ2-7; a weak D match, TRBD2 (5 bases). This CDR3 region has 15 residues. Germline lookup yields CDR1 MNHNS and CDR2 SASEGT.

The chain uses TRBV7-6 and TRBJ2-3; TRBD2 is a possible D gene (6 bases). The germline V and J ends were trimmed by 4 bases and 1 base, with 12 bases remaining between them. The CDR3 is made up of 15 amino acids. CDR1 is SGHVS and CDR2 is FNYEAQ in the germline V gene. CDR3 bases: TGTGCCAGCAGCTCGTCTAGCGACGGCACAGATACGCAGTATTTT. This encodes CASSSSSDGTDTQYF.

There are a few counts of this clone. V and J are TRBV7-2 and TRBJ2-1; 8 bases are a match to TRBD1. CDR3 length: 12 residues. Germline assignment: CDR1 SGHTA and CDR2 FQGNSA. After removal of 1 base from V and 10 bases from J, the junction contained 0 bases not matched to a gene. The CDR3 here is CASSLGTGEQFF. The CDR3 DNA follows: TGTGCCAGCAGCTTAGGGACAGGGGAGCAGTTCTTC.

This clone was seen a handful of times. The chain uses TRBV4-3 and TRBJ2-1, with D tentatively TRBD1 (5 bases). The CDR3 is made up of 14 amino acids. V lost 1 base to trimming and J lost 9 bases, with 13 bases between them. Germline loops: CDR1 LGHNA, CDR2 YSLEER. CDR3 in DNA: TGCGCCAGCAGCCAAGGAAGGGGCCGTGGTGAGCAGTTCTTC. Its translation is CASSQGRGRGEQFF.

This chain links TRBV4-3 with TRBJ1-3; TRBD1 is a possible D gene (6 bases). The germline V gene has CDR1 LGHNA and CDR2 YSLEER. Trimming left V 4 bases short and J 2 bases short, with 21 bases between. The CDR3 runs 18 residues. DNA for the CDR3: TGCGCCAGCAGCCTAATCGCCTCGGGGGGGGCGCCTGGAAACACCATATATTTT. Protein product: CASSLIASGGAPGNTIYF.

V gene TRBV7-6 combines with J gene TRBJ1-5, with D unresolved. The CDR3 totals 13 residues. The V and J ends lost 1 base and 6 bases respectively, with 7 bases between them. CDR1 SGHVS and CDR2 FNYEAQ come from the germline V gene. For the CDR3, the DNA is TGTGCCAGCAGCTTAGATGTTCTTCAGCCCCAGCATTTT. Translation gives CASSLDVLQPQHF.

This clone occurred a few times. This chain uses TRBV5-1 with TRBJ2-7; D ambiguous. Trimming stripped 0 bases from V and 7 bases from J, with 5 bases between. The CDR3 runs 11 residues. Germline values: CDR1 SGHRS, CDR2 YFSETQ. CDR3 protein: CASSLGQEQYF. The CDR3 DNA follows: TGCGCCAGCAGCTTGGGCCAGGAGCAGTACTTC.

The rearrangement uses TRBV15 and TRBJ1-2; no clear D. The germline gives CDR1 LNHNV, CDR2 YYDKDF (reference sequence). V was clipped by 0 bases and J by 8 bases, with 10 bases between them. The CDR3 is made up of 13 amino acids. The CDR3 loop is CATSREEGLGYTF. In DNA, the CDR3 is TGTGCCACCAGCAGAGAAGAGGGATTAGGCTACACCTTC.

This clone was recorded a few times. CDR3 residues: CASSPGSGETQYF. The CDR3 nucleotides read TGCGCCAGCAGCCCGGGGTCCGGAGAGACCCAGTACTTC. V and J are TRBV5-1 and TRBJ2-5; D may be TRBD2 (5 bases). The V and J ends lost 4 bases and 4 bases respectively, with 11 bases between them. Per the germline V gene, CDR1 is SGHRS and CDR2 is YFSETQ. The CDR3 sequence is 13 residues long.

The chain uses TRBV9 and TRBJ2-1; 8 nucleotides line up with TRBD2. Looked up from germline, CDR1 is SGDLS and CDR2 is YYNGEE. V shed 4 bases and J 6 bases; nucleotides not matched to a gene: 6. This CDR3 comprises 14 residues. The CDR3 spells CASSQSGGPNEQFF. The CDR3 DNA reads TGTGCCAGCAGCCAAAGCGGGGGCCCCAATGAGCAGTTCTTC.

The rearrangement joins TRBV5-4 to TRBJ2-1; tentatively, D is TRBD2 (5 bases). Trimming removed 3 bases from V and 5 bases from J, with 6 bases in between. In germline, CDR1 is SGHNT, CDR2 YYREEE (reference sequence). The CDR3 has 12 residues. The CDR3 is CASSSGNNEQFF. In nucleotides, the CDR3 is TGTGCCAGCAGCTCGGGGAACAATGAGCAGTTCTTC.

Written as DNA, the CDR3 is TGTGCCAGCAGTGACAGGGTTTGGGCCGGGGAGCTGTTTTTT. It encodes CASSDRVWAGELFF. The V call is TRBV6-1, the J call TRBJ2-2; a possible D gene is TRBD1 (5 bases). With 3 bases removed from V and 6 bases from J, the gap between germline ends came to 11 bases. Germline CDR1 reads MNHNS; CDR2 reads SASEGT. The CDR3 sequence is 14 residues long.

The DNA for the CDR3 is TGCGCCAGCAGCTTAACCTCCGGGACAGGGGTAGGTGGCTACACCTTC. This encodes CASSLTSGTGVGGYTF. The rearrangement joins TRBV5-1 to TRBJ1-2, with 10 bases lining up with TRBD1. This CDR3 spans 16 amino acids. CDR1 is SGHRS and CDR2 is YFSETQ in the germline V gene. J gave up 7 bases and V 2 bases, and 11 bases lay outside the gene matches.

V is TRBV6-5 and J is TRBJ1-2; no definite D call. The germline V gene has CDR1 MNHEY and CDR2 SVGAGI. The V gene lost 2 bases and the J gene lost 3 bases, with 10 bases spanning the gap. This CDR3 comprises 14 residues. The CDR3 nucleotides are TGTGCCAGCAGTTACCGGGGTTCCTACTATGGCTACACCTTC. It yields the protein CASSYRGSYYGYTF.

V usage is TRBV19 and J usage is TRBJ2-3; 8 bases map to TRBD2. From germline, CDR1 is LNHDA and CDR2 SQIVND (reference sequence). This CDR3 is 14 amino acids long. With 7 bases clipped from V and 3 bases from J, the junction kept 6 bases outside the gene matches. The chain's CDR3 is CASKEQRGTDTQYF. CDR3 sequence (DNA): TGTGCCAGTAAGGAGCAGCGGGGGACAGATACGCAGTATTTT.

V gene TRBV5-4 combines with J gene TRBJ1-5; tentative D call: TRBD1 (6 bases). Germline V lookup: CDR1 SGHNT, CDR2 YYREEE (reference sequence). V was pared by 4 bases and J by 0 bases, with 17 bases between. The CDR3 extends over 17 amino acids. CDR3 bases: TGTGCCAGCAGCGCGGCTGGACAGTCCTATAGCAATCAGCCCCAGCATTTT. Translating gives CASSAAGQSYSNQPQHF. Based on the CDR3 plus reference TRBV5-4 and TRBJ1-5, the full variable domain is ETGVTQSPTHLIKTRGQQVTLRCSSQSGHNTVSWYQQALGQGPQFIFQYYREEENGRGNFPPRFSGLQFPNYSSELNVNALELDDSALYLCASSAAGQSYSNQPQHFGDGTRLSIL.

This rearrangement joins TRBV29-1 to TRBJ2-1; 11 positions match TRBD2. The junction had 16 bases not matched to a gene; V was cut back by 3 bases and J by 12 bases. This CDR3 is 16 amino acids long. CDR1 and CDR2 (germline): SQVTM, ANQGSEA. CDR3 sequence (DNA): TGCAGCGTTGATGACCTAGCGGGGGGAGTTCTTTCCGGGCAGTTCTTC. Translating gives CSVDDLAGGVLSGQFF.

The CDR3 DNA follows: TGCAGCGTCAAGGGCCAGGGGACCTACAATGAGCAGTTCTTC. It specifies CSVKGQGTYNEQFF. This sequence joins TRBV29-1 and TRBJ2-1; D is possibly TRBD1 (6 bases). The germline CDR1 and CDR2 sequences are SQVTM and ANQGSEA. Trimming removed 6 bases at V and 2 bases at J, with 14 bases between. The CDR3 runs 14 residues.

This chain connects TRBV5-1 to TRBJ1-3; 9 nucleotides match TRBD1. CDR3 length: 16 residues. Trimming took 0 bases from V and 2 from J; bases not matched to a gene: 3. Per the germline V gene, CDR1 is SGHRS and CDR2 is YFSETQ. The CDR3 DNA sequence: TGCGCCAGCAGCTTGGAACAGGGGGCAACTGGAAACACCATATATTTT. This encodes CASSLEQGATGNTIYF.

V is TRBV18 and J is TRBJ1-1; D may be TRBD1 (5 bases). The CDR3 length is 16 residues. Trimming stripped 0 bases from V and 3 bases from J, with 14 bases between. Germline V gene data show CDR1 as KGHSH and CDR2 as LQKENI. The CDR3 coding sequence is TGTGCCAGCTCACCACCTCTTGGGCAGGGTGACACTGAAGCTTTCTTT. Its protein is CASSPPLGQGDTEAFF.

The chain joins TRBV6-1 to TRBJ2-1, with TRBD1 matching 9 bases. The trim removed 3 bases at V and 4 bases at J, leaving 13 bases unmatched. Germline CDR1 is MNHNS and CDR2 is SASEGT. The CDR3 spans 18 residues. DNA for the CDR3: TGTGCCAGCAGTGATCTCCCACGGGACAGGGAGGGATACAATGAGCAGTTCTTC. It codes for CASSDLPRDREGYNEQFF.

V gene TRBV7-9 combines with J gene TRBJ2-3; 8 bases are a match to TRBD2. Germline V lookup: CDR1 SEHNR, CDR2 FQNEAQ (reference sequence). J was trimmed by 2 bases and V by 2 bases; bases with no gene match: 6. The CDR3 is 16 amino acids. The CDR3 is CASSLRIAGYTDTQYF. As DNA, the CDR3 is TGTGCCAGCAGCTTACGGATAGCGGGGTACACAGATACGCAGTATTTT.

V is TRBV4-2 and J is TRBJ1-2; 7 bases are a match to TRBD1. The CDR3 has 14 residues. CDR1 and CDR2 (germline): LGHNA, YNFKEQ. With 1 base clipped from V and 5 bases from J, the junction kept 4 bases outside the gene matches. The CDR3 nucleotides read TGTGCCAGCAGCCAAGTATCAGGGGGGTATGGCTACACCTTC. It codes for CASSQVSGGYGYTF.